The 11 T cell receptor beta chains in this list originate from one sample, sequenced in a study of blood T cell repertoires in COVID-19. Libraries were prepared by immunoSEQ multiplex PCR; TCRdb keeps only in-frame clonotypes and omits some of them. The table shows some 530,000 clones, with around 85% occurring only once. Sequencing used PBMCs or T cells enriched from blood (not recorded which). The receptors were gathered from a woman aged 55-69 years who had recovered from COVID-19.

This clone was seen a single time. Other DNA sequences in the same sample also yield this CDR3. V and J are TRBV5-8 and TRBJ2-2, with D unresolved. The CDR3 has 16 amino acids. With 4 bases removed from V and 0 bases from J, the gap between germline ends came to 13 bases. Germline CDR1 SGHTS, CDR2 YDEGEE. CDR3 residues: CASSIPRGANTGELFF. DNA of the CDR3: TGTGCCAGCAGCATCCCCAGAGGCGCGAACACCGGGGAGCTGTTTTTT.

This clone was seen just once. The V call is TRBV10-3, the J call TRBJ2-1; tentatively, D is TRBD1 (6 bases). This CDR3 contains 14 residues. Trimming stripped 11 bases from V and 6 bases from J, with 20 bases between. Germline loops: CDR1 ENHRY, CDR2 SYGVKD. The CDR3 coding sequence is TGTGCCGCCCTAGGGGGTACGAGGCCCAATGAGCAGTTCTTC. Translated: CAALGGTRPNEQFF.

The CDR3 DNA reads as TGCGCCAGCAGCCGAGCGATAGCGGGGACCAGCACAGATACGCAGTATTTT. It specifies CASSRAIAGTSTDTQYF. The genes are TRBV4-1 and TRBJ2-3, with 8 bases aligning to TRBD2. V dropped 4 bases and J dropped 0; count of bases not matched to a gene: 9. Germline values: CDR1 MGHRA, CDR2 YSYEKL. There are 17 residues in the CDR3.

V gene TRBV11-2 combines with J gene TRBJ1-6; TRBD1 might be the D (5 bases). This CDR3 spans 15 amino acids. V gave up 3 bases and J gave up 9 bases, with 15 bases separating them. CDR1 and CDR2 (germline): SGHAT, FQNNGV. Here the CDR3 reads CASSFSGKSSSPLHF. The DNA of the CDR3 is TGTGCCAGCAGCTTCTCAGGGAAATCGAGTTCACCCCTCCACTTT.

V is TRBV5-6 and J is TRBJ1-1; D remains unclear. Deletions cut 4 bases from V and 3 bases from J, with 16 bases between. Germline-derived CDR1 and CDR2 are SGHDT and YYEEEE. CDR3 length: 15 amino acids. CDR3: CASSPSGWGDTEAFF. In nucleotides, the CDR3 is TGTGCCAGCAGCCCTAGCGGATGGGGAGACACTGAAGCTTTCTTT.

This sequence joins TRBV5-1 and TRBJ2-1; TRBD2 might be the D (6 bases). V lost 0 bases to trimming and J lost 2 bases, with 12 bases between them. Germline CDR1 is SGHRS and CDR2 is YFSETQ. CDR3 length: 16 residues. The CDR3 loop is CASSLGGTGTYNEQFF. The CDR3 DNA reads as TGCGCCAGCAGCTTGGGCGGGACGGGAACCTACAATGAGCAGTTCTTC.

The rearrangement links TRBV21-1 to TRBJ2-7; the table's TRBD1 call for D was not verified on the DNA. TRBV21-1 is labeled a pseudogene. The CDR3 covers 15 residues. CDR3 region: CASSKGRDTSYEQYV. The CDR3 coding sequence is TGTGCCAGCAGCAAAGGCCGAGACACCTCCTACGAGCAGTACGTC.

The V call is TRBV29-1, the J call TRBJ1-2, with D maybe TRBD1 (5 bases). The CDR3 covers 20 residues. V was pared by 5 bases and J by 1 base, with 32 bases between. CDR1 and CDR2 (germline): SQVTM, ANQGSEA. CDR3 sequence (DNA): TGCAGCGTTAGAGCCAACATACTTGACAGACTCTCACTGTATAACTATGGCTACACCTTC. This translates into CSVRANILDRLSLYNYGYTF.

This clone was counted ten times or more. The chain recombines TRBV12-3 or TRBV12-4 with TRBJ2-2, with TRBD1 matching 9 bases. CDR3 length: 13 amino acids. The junction had 1 base not matched to a gene; V was cut back by 6 bases and J by 5 bases. The CDR3 nucleotides read TGTGCCAGCAGGACAGGGGGGACCGGGGAGCTGTTTTTT. This encodes CASRTGGTGELFF.

The chain uses TRBV10-1 and TRBJ1-5, with D possibly matching TRBD1 (6 bases). Trimming removed 3 bases at V and 0 bases at J, with 18 bases between. Germline CDR1 WNHNN, CDR2 SYGVQD (reference sequence). The CDR3 runs to 18 residues. CDR3 coding DNA: TGCGCCAGCAGTGATGAAGTCGAACAGGGTTATAGCAATCAGCCCCAGCATTTT. As protein: CASSDEVEQGYSNQPQHF.

The table lists this clone with many counts. The chain recombines TRBV6-5 with TRBJ1-1, with TRBD1 identical over 9 bases. CDR1 and CDR2 (germline): MNHEY, SVGAGI. With V trimmed by 6 bases and J by 5 bases, 7 bases remained unmatched. The CDR3 contains 14 residues. CDR3 loop: CASSPGQGKTEAFF. The CDR3, as DNA: TGTGCCAGCAGCCCCGGACAGGGGAAGACTGAAGCTTTCTTT.